This T cell receptor (beta chain) was captured in a study of CD8 T cells in Susac syndrome. Study-wide points: The study recognized that its TCR sequencing and HLA analysis covered a relatively small number of individuals.

On this clonotype: Its antigen is still unknown.

Losses at the gene ends were 4 bases for V and 2 bases for J; bases not matched to a gene: 7. The CDR3 has 16 residues. Germline V lookup: CDR1 MGHDK, CDR2 SYGVNS. The authors reverse transcribed roughly 0.5 to 1 ug RNA with random hexamers. Coverage of TCR beta CDR3 amplification by immunoSEQ multiplex PCR extended to 54 Vbeta and 13 Jbeta. TCRdb reprocessed the immunoSEQ multiplex PCR reads with MiXCR, giving one entry per CDR3 protein. This repertoire shows around 150,000 distinct CDR3 sequences, 90% to 96% found once; its top ten account for roughly 0.084%. The sequence came from a human donor with Susac syndrome. The sample was CD4+ T cells from PBMCs. The J gene is TRBJ1-2, the V gene TRBV25-1, with 10 bases identical to TRBD1. The CDR3 reads CASSGGEDRGNYGYTF. CDR3 DNA: TGTGCCAGCAGTGGAGGGGAGGACAGGGGGAACTATGGCTACACCTTC.